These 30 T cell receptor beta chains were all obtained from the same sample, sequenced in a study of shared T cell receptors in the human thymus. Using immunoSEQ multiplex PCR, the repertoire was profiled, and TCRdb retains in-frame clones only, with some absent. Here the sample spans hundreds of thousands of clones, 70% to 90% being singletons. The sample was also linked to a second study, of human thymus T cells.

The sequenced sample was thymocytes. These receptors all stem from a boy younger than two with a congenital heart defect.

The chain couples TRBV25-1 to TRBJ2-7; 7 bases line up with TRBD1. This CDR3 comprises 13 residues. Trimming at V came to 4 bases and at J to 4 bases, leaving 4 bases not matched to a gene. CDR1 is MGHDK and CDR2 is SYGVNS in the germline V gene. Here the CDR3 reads CASSVRGRYEQYF. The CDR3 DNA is TGTGCCAGCAGTGTAAGGGGGCGGTACGAGCAGTACTTC.

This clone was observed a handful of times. DNA of the CDR3: TGTGCCAGCAGCCCCGGACAGAACACTGAAGCTTTCTTT. This codes for CASSPGQNTEAFF. The chain is built from TRBV7-8 and TRBJ1-1, with D possibly matching TRBD1 (5 bases). The germline V gene has CDR1 SGHVS and CDR2 FQNEAQ. There are 13 residues in the CDR3. V was trimmed by 5 bases and J by 1 base, leaving 8 bases between them.

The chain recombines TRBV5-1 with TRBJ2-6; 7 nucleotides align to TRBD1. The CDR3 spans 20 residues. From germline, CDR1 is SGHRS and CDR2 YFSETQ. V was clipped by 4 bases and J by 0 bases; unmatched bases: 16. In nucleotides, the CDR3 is TGCGCCAGCAGCATAAAATCCCGGGACAGAGCTCTCTCTGGGGCCAACGTCCTGACTTTC. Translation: CASSIKSRDRALSGANVLTF. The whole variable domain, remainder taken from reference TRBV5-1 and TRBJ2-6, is KAGVTQTPRYLIKTRGQQVTLSCSPISGHRSVSWYQQTPGQGLQFLFEYFSETQRNKGNFPGRFSGRQFSNSRSEMNVSTLELGDSALYLCASSIKSRDRALSGANVLTFGAGSRLTVL.

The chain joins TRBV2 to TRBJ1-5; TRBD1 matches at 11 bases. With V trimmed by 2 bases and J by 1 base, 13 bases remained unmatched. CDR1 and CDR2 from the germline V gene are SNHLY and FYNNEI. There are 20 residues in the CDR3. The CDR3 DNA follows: TGTGCCAGCAGTGAATGGACAGGGGGCGTACGGAGAGGGAGCAATCAGCCCCAGCATTTT. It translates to CASSEWTGGVRRGSNQPQHF.

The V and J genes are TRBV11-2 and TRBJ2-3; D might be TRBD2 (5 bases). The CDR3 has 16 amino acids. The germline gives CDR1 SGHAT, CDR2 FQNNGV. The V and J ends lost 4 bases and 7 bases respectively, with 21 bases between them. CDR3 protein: CASSSGRRIPLNTQYF. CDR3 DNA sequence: TGTGCCAGCAGCTCCGGACGGAGGATCCCGTTAAATACGCAGTATTTT.

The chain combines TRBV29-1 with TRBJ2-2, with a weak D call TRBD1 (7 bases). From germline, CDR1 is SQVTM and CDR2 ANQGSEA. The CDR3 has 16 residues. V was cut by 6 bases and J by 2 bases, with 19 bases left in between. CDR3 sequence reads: CSVSSRGTDNTGELFF. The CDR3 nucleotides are TGCAGCGTGAGTTCACGGGGGACAGACAACACCGGGGAGCTGTTTTTT.

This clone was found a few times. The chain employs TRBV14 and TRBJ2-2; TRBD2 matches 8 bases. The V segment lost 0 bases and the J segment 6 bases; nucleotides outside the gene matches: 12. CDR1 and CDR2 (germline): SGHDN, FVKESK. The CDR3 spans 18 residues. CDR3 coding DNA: TGTGCCAGCAGCCAAGAGCATAGGGGACTAGAACGCCCCGGGGAGCTGTTTTTT. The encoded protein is CASSQEHRGLERPGELFF.

The CDR3 loop is CASSTIDELAGVCNEQFF. The CDR3 DNA reads TGTGCCAGCTCAACGATCGATGAGCTAGCGGGAGTTTGCAATGAGCAGTTCTTC. This chain connects TRBV18 to TRBJ2-1, with 10 bases lining up with TRBD2. Per germline, CDR1 KGHSH and CDR2 LQKENI. This CDR3 is 18 amino acids long. V lost 5 bases to trimming and J lost 6 bases; unmatched junction nucleotides: 16. The full variable domain, its missing parts supplied by reference TRBV18 and TRBJ2-1, is NAGVMQNPRHLVRRRGQEARLRCSPMKGHSHVYWYRQLPEEGLKFMVYLQKENIIDESGMPKERFSAEFPKEGPSILRIQQVVRGDSAAYFCASSTIDELAGVCNEQFFGPGTRLTVL.

Here the CDR3 reads CASSPGSLAGNEQFF. In DNA, the CDR3 is TGCGCCAGCAGCCCTGGCTCGCTAGCAGGCAATGAGCAGTTCTTC. The V call is TRBV5-1, the J call TRBJ2-1, with D maybe TRBD2 (5 bases). With 4 bases removed from V and 6 bases from J, the gap between germline ends came to 17 bases. The CDR3 is 15 residues long. Germline CDR1 is SGHRS and CDR2 is YFSETQ.

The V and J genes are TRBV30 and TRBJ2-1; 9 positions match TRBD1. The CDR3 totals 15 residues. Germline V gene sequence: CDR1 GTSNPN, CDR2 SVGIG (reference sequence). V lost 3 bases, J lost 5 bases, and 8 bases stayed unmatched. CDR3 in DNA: TGTGCCTGGAGGCAACAGGGGGCGGCGGACAATGAGCAGTTCTTC. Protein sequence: CAWRQQGAADNEQFF.

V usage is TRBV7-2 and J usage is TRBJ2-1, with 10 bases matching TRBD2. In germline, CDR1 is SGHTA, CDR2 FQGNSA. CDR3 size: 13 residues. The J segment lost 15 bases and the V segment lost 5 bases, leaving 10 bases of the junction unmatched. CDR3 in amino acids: CASSLKQREGLFF. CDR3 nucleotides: TGTGCCAGCAGCCTGAAGCAGCGGGAGGGCCTGTTCTTC.

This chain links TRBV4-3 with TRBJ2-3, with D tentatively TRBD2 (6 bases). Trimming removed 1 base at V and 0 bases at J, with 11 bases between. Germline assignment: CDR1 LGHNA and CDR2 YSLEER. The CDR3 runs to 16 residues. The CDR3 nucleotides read TGCGCCAGCAGCCAAGTAGCGGCGCCAAGCACAGATACGCAGTATTTT. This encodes CASSQVAAPSTDTQYF.

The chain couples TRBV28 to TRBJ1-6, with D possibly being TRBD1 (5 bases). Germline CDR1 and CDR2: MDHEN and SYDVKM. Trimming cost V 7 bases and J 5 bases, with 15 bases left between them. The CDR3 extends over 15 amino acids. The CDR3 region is CASTPVRGDNSPLHF. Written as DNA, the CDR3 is TGTGCCAGCACCCCCGTCCGGGGGGATAATTCACCCCTCCACTTT.

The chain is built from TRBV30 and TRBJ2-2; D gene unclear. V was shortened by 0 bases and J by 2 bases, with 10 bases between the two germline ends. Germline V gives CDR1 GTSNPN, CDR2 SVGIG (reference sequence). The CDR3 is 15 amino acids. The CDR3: CAWSVYQVNTGELFF. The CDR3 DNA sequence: TGTGCCTGGAGTGTGTACCAGGTCAACACCGGGGAGCTGTTTTTT.

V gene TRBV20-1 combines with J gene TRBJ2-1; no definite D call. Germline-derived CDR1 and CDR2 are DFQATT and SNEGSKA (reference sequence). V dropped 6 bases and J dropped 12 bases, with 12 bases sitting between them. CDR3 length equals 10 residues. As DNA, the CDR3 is TGCAGTGCCAGGTGGCAACCGCAGTTCTTC. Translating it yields CSARWQPQFF.

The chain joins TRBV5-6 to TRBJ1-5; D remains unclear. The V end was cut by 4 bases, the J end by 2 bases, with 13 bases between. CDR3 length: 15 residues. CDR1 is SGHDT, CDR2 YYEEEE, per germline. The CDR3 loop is CASSLGRWRNQPQHF. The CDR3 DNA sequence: TGTGCCAGCAGCCTGGGCCGATGGCGCAATCAGCCCCAGCATTTT.

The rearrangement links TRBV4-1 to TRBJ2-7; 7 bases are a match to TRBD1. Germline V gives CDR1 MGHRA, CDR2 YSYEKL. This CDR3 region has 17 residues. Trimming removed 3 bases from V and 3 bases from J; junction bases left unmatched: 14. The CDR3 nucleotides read TGCGCCAGCAGCCAGGAGCCCTCGACAGGGCCTTACTACGAGCAGTACTTC. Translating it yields CASSQEPSTGPYYEQYF.

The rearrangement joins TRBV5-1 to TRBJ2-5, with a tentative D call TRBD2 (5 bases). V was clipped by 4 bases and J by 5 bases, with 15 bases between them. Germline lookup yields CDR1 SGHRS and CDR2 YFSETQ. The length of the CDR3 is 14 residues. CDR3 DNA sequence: TGCGCCAGCAGCCTGGTGGCTAGCCGGGAGACCCAGTACTTC. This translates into CASSLVASRETQYF. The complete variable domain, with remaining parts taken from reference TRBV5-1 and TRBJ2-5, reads KAGVTQTPRYLIKTRGQQVTLSCSPISGHRSVSWYQQTPGQGLQFLFEYFSETQRNKGNFPGRFSGRQFSNSRSEMNVSTLELGDSALYLCASSLVASRETQYFGPGTRLLVL.

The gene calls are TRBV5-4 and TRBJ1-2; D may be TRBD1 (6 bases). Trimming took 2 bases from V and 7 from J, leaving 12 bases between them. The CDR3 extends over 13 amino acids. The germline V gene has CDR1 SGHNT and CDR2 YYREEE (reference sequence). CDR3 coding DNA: TGTGCCAGCAGCTTAAGGCAGGGGTTTGGCTACACCTTC. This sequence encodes CASSLRQGFGYTF.

CDR3 amino acids: CASRNKDRGPWSSYEQYF. CDR3 in DNA: TGTGCCAGCAGGAATAAGGACAGGGGGCCATGGAGCTCCTACGAGCAGTACTTC. The rearrangement links TRBV11-2 to TRBJ2-7, with 11 bases lining up with TRBD1. The CDR3 spans 18 residues. Trimming at V came to 6 bases and at J to 0 bases, leaving 13 bases not matched to a gene. Germline lookup yields CDR1 SGHAT and CDR2 FQNNGV.

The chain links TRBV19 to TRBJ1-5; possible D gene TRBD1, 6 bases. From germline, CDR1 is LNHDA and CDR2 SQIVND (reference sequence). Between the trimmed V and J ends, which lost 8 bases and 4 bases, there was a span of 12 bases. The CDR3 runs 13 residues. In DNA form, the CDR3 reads TGTGCCAGTTCGGACAGTCGTAATCAGCCCCAGCATTTT. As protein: CASSDSRNQPQHF.

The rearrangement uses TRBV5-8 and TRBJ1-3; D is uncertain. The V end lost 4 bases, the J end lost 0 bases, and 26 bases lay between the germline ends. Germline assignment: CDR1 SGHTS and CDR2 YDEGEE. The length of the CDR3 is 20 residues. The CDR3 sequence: CASSPTKVKVWINSGNTIYF. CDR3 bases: TGTGCCAGCAGCCCAACTAAGGTCAAGGTTTGGATAAACTCTGGAAACACCATATATTTT.

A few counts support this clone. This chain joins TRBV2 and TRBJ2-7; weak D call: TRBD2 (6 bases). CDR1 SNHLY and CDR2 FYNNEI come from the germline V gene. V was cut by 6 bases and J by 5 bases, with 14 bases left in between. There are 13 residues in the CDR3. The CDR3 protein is CASRRSGVHEQYF. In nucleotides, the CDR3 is TGTGCCAGCAGAAGGTCGGGGGTGCACGAGCAGTACTTC.

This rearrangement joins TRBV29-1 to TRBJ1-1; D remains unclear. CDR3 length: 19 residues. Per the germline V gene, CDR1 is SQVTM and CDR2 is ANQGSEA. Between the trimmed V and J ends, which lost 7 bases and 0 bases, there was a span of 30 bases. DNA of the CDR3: TGCAGCGCTTCTTACCGCCTCGTACTACGACGGCGCATGAACACTGAAGCTTTCTTT. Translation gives CSASYRLVLRRRMNTEAFF.

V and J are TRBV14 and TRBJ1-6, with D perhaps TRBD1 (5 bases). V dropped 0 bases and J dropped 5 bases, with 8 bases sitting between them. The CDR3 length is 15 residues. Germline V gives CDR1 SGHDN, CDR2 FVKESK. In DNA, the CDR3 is TGTGCCAGCAGCCAAGACGCGACAGATAATTCACCCCTCCACTTT. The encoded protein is CASSQDATDNSPLHF.

The CDR3 loop reads CASSVGTSVGTDTQYF. DNA for the CDR3: TGTGCCAGCAGCGTAGGTACTAGCGTCGGCACAGATACGCAGTATTTT. This chain connects TRBV9 to TRBJ2-3; 7 bases map to TRBD2. The CDR3 totals 16 residues. Germline lookup yields CDR1 SGDLS and CDR2 YYNGEE. After removal of 0 bases from V and 1 base from J, the junction contained 5 bases not matched to a gene.

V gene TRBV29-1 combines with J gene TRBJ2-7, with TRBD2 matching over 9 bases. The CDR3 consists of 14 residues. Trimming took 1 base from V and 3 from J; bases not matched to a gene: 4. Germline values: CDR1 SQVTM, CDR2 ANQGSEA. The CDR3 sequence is CSVEGLAGIYEQYF. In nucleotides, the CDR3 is TGCAGCGTTGAAGGTCTAGCGGGGATCTACGAGCAGTACTTC.

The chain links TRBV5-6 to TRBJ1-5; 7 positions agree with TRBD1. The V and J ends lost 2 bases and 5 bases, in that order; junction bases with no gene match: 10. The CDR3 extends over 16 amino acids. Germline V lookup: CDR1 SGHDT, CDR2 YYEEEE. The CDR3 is CASSLSDREGDQPQHF. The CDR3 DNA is TGTGCCAGCAGCTTATCAGACAGGGAAGGGGATCAGCCCCAGCATTTT.

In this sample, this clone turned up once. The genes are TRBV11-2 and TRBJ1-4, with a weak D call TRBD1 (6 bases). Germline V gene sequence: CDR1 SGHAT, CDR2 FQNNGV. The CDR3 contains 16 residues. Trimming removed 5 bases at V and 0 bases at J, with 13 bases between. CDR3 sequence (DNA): TGTGCCAGCAGCCATCAGGGGCCCGCAACTAATGAAAAACTGTTTTTT. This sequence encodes CASSHQGPATNEKLFF.

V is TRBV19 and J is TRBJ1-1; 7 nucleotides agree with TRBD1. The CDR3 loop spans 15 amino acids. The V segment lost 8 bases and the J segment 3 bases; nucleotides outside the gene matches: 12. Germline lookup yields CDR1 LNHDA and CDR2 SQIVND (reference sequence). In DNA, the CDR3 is TGTGCCAGTTATCCGACAGGGCCGATGGACACTGAAGCTTTCTTT. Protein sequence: CASYPTGPMDTEAFF.